This T cell receptor beta chain was observed in a study of siplizumab effects on memory and regulatory T cells. A remark on this clone: Its antigen is unknown.

Study-level findings and limits: Proliferating CD4+ or CD8+ clones, roughly 80-97% of them, lacked an assignable naive or memory phenotype. For siplizumab cultures, the suppressive function of their proliferating Tregs was not confirmed. In controls, less than 30% of mappable alloreactive CD4+ clones were Treg-derived on average, versus around 70% with siplizumab. Memory T cells appeared less diverse than naive cells, which seemed to contribute substantially to alloresponse.

The method was immunoSEQ multiplex PCR; TCRdb's version includes in-frame clones alone and lacks a portion of them. There are some 100,000 clones in the sample; roughly 95% occur only once, and roughly 0.16% lies in the top ten. Trimming removed 0 bases from V and 0 bases from J, with 10 bases in between. The CDR3 length is 16 residues. CDR1 is SGHRS, CDR2 YFSETQ, per germline. Sequenced: non-Treg CD4+ T cells sorted from blood. The receptor's source is a human donor in good health. The rearrangement links TRBV5-1 to TRBJ2-4; D perhaps matches TRBD1 (5 bases). CDR3 loop: CASSLGGVEAKNIQYF. Here the CDR3 DNA reads TGCGCCAGCAGCTTGGGGGGCGTTGAAGCCAAAAACATTCAGTACTTC.